This is a list of T cell receptor beta chains from one sample in a study of blood T cell repertoires in COVID-19. Clones were sequenced by immunoSEQ multiplex PCR, and TCRdb holds only the in-frame ones, with some missing. Altogether about 260,000 clones are present, less than 90% being singletons, with the ten largest covering 1.5%. Sequenced material: peripheral blood. These receptors all stem from a woman aged 40 to 50 who had recovered from COVID-19. The CDR3 runs from the conserved cysteine through the conserved F or W. A D gene is named only where the DNA matches it firmly. Some rows mark clone size as missing; the rest say once, few, many or name a class of expanded clone.

d_call	v_call	j_call	clone_size	cdr3_nt	cdr3_aa
TRBD2	TRBV2	TRBJ2-5	-	TGTGCCAGCAAGACACTAGCGGGGAGACAAGAGACCCAGTACTTC	CASKTLAGRQETQYF
-	TRBV28	TRBJ1-3	-	TGTGCCAGCAGTTTACGGGGGGCTGGAAACACCATATATTTT	CASSLRGAGNTIYF
-	TRBV2	TRBJ2-2	-	TGTGCCAGCAGTCAGACCACAAGGAGTAACACCGGGGAGCTGTTTTTT	CASSQTTRSNTGELFF
-	TRBV7-2	TRBJ1-3	-	TGTGCCAGCAGCTTATTTCCGGGGACTGGAAACACCATATATTTT	CASSLFPGTGNTIYF
-	TRBV20-1	TRBJ2-1	few	TGCAGTGCTCCTAGTTACAATGAGCAGTTCTTC	CSAPSYNEQFF
TRBD2	TRBV6-5	TRBJ2-5	-	TGTGCCAGCAGCAGCGGGGGGGCCGGGGAGACCCAGTACTTC	CASSSGGAGETQYF
TRBD1	TRBV5-6	TRBJ1-2	few	TGTGCCAGCAGCGTACAACAGGGGAACTATGGCTACACCTTC	CASSVQQGNYGYTF
-	TRBV28	TRBJ1-5	few	TGTGCCACAGACAGGTTCTATCAGCCCCAGCATTTT	CATDRFYQPQHF
TRBD1	TRBV6-1	TRBJ1-1	many	TGTGCCAGCAGTGAAAGACAGGGAAGTATGAACACTGAAGCTTTCTTT	CASSERQGSMNTEAFF
TRBD1	TRBV24-1	TRBJ1-6	-	TGTGCCACCAGTGATTCCAGCAGGGGGCACGGTAATTCACCCCTCCACTTT	CATSDSSRGHGNSPLHF
-	TRBV7-2	TRBJ2-7	-	TGTGCCAGCAGCTTGTCCCAAGTAGTGTCTGTCTACGAGCAGTACTTC	CASSLSQVVSVYEQYF
-	TRBV19	TRBJ2-2	-	TGTGCCAGTAGTAGTGTGAGAGGCACCGGGGAGCTGTTTTTT	CASSSVRGTGELFF
TRBD1	TRBV7-9	TRBJ2-1	once	TGTGCCAGCAGCTTCCCGGGACAGGGGATCGATGAGCAGTTCTTC	CASSFPGQGIDEQFF
TRBD1	TRBV6-6	TRBJ1-5	-	TGTGCCAGCAGTTACTCCCCAGGGGGCGGTCAGCCCCAGCATTTT	CASSYSPGGGQPQHF
-	TRBV24-1	TRBJ2-2	-	TGTGCCACCAGCTCTCGTTGGGGCGCCGACACCGGGGAGCTGTTTTTT	CATSSRWGADTGELFF
-	TRBV3-1/TRBV3-2	TRBJ2-1	-	TGTGCCAGCAGCCCCCGGTCCTACAATGAGCAGTTCTTC	CASSPRSYNEQFF
TRBD2	TRBV7-6	TRBJ2-3	-	TGTGCCAGCAGCTTGAGGAGTAGCGGGGGCACAGATACGCAGTATTTT	CASSLRSSGGTDTQYF
-	TRBV7-2	TRBJ2-1	-	TGTGCCAGCAGCCCCTCGAGTGGCGGAGGAAAAAATGAGCAGTTCTTC	CASSPSSGGGKNEQFF
TRBD1	TRBV12-3/TRBV12-4	TRBJ2-7	-	TGTGCCAGCAGTTTGCCAGGGGGTGACGAGCAGTACTTC	CASSLPGGDEQYF
TRBD1	TRBV6-1	TRBJ2-2	-	TGTGCCAGCAGTGAATCCACAGGGGAGACCGGGGAGCTGTTTTTT	CASSESTGETGELFF
-	TRBV6-5	TRBJ1-1	-	TGTGCCAGCAGCGCCGGCGGAGGGACTGAAGCTTTCTTT	CASSAGGGTEAFF
-	TRBV4-2	TRBJ1-6	-	TGTGCCAGCAGCCAAGTAGCGGGGACGAATTCACCCCTCCACTTT	CASSQVAGTNSPLHF
-	TRBV3-1/TRBV3-2	TRBJ1-2	few	TGTGCCAGCAGCCAAGATTCGAACTATGGCTACACCTTC	CASSQDSNYGYTF
-	TRBV10-1	TRBJ2-5	-	TGCGCCACCCAGGATTACCAAGAGACCCAGTACTTC	CATQDYQETQYF
TRBD1	TRBV14	TRBJ1-1	-	TGTGCCAGCAGCCAAAATCAACAGGGGCCGAACACTGAAGCTTTCTTT	CASSQNQQGPNTEAFF
-	TRBV6-1	TRBJ1-6	few	TGTGCCAGCAGTGAAGGGGCCATTAATTCACCCCTCCACTTT	CASSEGAINSPLHF
TRBD1	TRBV2	TRBJ1-2	-	TGTGCCAGCAGTCCAGGAGGAGACAGGGACTATGGCTACACCTTC	CASSPGGDRDYGYTF
TRBD1	TRBV5-1	TRBJ2-3	-	TGCGCCAGCTACCTTAAACCAGGGGGCGAGAGAACAGATACGCAGTATTTT	CASYLKPGGERTDTQYF
TRBD1	TRBV10-3	TRBJ2-7	-	TGTGCCATTAACCGGGACAGGGGGTCCTACGAGCAGTACTTC	CAINRDRGSYEQYF
TRBD2	TRBV5-4	TRBJ2-2	-	TGTGCCAGCAGCCCTCGGGCGGGGGGGGACACCGGGGAGCTGTTTTTT	CASSPRAGGDTGELFF
TRBD1	TRBV5-4	TRBJ1-6	-	TGTGCCAGCAGCACTAGTCCCGGGACAGGAACCTCACCCCTCCACTTT	CASSTSPGTGTSPLHF
TRBD2	TRBV5-1	TRBJ2-1	once	TGCGCCAGCAGCTTGGCTGTAGCGGGGGGGGCTCATGAGCAGTTCTTC	CASSLAVAGGAHEQFF
TRBD1	TRBV4-2	TRBJ2-2	once	TGTGCCAGCAGCCAAGGACAGGGGGGTTCGAACACCGGGGAGCTGTTTTTT	CASSQGQGGSNTGELFF
TRBD1	TRBV6-5	TRBJ1-4	once	TGTGCCAGCAGTAGACAGGGAGAGTTCGAAAAACTGTTTTTT	CASSRQGEFEKLFF
-	TRBV7-9	TRBJ1-2	-	TGTGCCACCGAACAGGGCGCTTCTAACTATGGCTACACCTTC	CATEQGASNYGYTF
-	TRBV5-1	TRBJ2-3	-	TGCGCCAGCAGCTTGGTTCAGATCACAGATACGCAGTATTTT	CASSLVQITDTQYF
TRBD1	TRBV9	TRBJ1-1	-	TGTGCCAGCAACACAGAAAACAGGGGGATGGCTGAAGCTTTCTTT	CASNTENRGMAEAFF
-	TRBV7-2	TRBJ2-7	-	TGTGCCAGCAGCAGGGAGTGGGAGCAGTACTTC	CASSREWEQYF
TRBD1	TRBV28	TRBJ2-3	-	TGTGCCAGCAGTTCACAACACAGGGGACCCAGCACAGATACGCAGTATTTT	CASSSQHRGPSTDTQYF
TRBD1	TRBV27	TRBJ2-3	-	TGTGCCAGCAGCCAGGCATTAGGGGGCATCACAGATACGCAGTATTTT	CASSQALGGITDTQYF
TRBD1	TRBV3-1/TRBV3-2	TRBJ1-2	-	TGTGCCAGCAGCCAACGGGGACAGAGCTATGGCTACACCTTC	CASSQRGQSYGYTF
TRBD1	TRBV12-3/TRBV12-4	TRBJ1-2	-	TGTGCCAGCAGTTGGGACAGGGTGGCCTACACCTTC	CASSWDRVAYTF
TRBD2	TRBV7-6	TRBJ2-5	-	TGTGCCAGCAGCTGGGGGGGAGAGACCCAGTACTTC	CASSWGGETQYF
-	TRBV11-3	TRBJ1-6	-	TGTGCCAGCAGCTCACGCGGGACTTCTAATTCACCCCTCCACTTT	CASSSRGTSNSPLHF
-	TRBV18	TRBJ1-5	-	TGTGCCAGCTCACTGTACCAGGGAGGGGAGAATCAGCCCCAGCATTTT	CASSLYQGGENQPQHF
-	TRBV11-2	TRBJ2-7	-	TGTGCCAGCAGCCCCGGACAGAGGGGGGGGAGGAGCTCCTACGAGCAGTACTTC	CASSPGQRGGRSSYEQYF
-	TRBV4-2	TRBJ2-2	-	TGTGCCAGCAGCCAAGAATTCCGCGCGAACACCGGGGAGCTGTTTTTT	CASSQEFRANTGELFF
TRBD2	TRBV19	TRBJ2-5	-	TGTGCCAGTAGTATTTCCCTAGCGGAAGAGACCCAGTACTTC	CASSISLAEETQYF
-	TRBV28	TRBJ1-1	-	TGTGCCAGCAGCTCCCCTTCAACGGGGAATGAAGCTTTCTTT	CASSSPSTGNEAFF
-	TRBV6-7	TRBJ1-5	-	TGTGCCGGAGCCTTAGGTCAGCCCCAGCATTTT	CAGALGQPQHF
-	TRBV5-1	TRBJ2-2	-	TGCGCCAGCAGCTTAGCGGTTAACACCGGGGAGCTGTTTTTT	CASSLAVNTGELFF
-	TRBV2	TRBJ2-7	-	TGTGCCAGCAGTGCTCGGTCCTACGAGCAGTACTTC	CASSARSYEQYF
-	TRBV6-5	TRBJ1-6	-	TGTGCCAGCAGGGGGCTGAATTCACCCCTCCACTTT	CASRGLNSPLHF
-	TRBV18	TRBJ1-6	-	TGTGCCAGCTCACCACGTCCACAGGGTGATTCACCCCTCCACTTT	CASSPRPQGDSPLHF
TRBD2	TRBV5-1	TRBJ2-1	-	TGCGCCAGCAGCCTAGGGCCGGGGGGCAATGAGCAGTTCTTC	CASSLGPGGNEQFF
-	TRBV2	TRBJ2-2	-	TGTGCCAGCAAGTGGGAGGCGAACACCGGGGAGCTGTTTTTT	CASKWEANTGELFF
TRBD2	TRBV19	TRBJ2-3	-	TGTGCCAGTAGTATAGCGGGGGGGGTTCACAATACGCAGTATTTT	CASSIAGGVHNTQYF
-	TRBV2	TRBJ1-5	-	TGTGCCAGCAGCAGGGAAACCCGAGGCAATCAGCCCCAGCATTTT	CASSRETRGNQPQHF
TRBD2	TRBV29-1	TRBJ2-1	-	TGCAGCGTTGACGCCGGGAGGTACAATGAGCAGTTCTTC	CSVDAGRYNEQFF